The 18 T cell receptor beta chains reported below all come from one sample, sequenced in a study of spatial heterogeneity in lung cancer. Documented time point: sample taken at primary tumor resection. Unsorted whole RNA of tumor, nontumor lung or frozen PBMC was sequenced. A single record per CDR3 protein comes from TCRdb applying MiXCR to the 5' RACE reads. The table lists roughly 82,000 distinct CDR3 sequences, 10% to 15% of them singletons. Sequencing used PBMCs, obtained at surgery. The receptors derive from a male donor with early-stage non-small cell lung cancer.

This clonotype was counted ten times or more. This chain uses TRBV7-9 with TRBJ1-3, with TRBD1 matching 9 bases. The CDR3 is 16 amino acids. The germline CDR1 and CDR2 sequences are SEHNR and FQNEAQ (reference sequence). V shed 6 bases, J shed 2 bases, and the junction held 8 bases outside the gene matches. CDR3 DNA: TGTGCCAGCAGAGATCCCGGGACAGGGACTGGAAACACCATATATTTT. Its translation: CASRDPGTGTGNTIYF.

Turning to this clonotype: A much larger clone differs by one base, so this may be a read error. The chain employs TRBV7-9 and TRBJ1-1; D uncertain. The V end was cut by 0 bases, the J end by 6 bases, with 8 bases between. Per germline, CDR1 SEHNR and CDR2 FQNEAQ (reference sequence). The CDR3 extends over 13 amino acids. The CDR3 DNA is TGTGCCAGCAGCTTAGCGAAGAGCCCTGAAGCTTTCTTT. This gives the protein CASSLAKSPEAFF. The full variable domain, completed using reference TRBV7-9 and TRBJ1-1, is DTGVSQNPRHKITKRGQNVTFRCDPISEHNRLYWYRQTLGQGPEFLTYFQNEAQLEKSRLLSDRFSAERPKGSFSTLEIQRTEQGDSAMYLCASSLAKSPEAFFGQGTRLTVV.

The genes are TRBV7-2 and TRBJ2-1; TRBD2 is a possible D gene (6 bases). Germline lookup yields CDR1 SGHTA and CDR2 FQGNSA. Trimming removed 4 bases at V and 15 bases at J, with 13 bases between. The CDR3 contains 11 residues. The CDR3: CASSWGLERFF. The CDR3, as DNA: TGTGCCAGCAGCTGGGGACTGGAGAGGTTCTTC.

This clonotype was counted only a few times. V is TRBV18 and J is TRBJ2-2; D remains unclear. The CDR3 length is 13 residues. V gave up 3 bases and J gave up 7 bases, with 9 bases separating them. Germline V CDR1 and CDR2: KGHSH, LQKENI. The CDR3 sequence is CASSPMPGGELFF. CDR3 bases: TGTGCCAGCTCACCTATGCCGGGCGGGGAGCTGTTTTTT.

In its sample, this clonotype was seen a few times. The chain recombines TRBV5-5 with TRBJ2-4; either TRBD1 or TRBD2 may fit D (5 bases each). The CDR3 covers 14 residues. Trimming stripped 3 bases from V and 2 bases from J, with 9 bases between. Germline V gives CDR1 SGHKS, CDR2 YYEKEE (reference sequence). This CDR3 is CASSSWGTKNIQYF. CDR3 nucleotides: TGTGCCAGCAGCTCTTGGGGGACCAAAAACATTCAGTACTTC.

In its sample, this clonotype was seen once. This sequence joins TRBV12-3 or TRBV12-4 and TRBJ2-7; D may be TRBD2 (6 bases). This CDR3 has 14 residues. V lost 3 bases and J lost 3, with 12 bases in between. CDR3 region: CASSLAGPLYEQYF. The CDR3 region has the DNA TGTGCCAGCAGTTTGGCGGGGCCCCTCTACGAGCAGTACTTC.

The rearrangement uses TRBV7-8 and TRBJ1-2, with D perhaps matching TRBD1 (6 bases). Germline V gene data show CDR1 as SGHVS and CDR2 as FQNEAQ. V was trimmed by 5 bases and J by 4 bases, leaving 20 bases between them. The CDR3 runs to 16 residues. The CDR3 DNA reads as TGTGCCAGCAGCCCGGACCAGGGGACGATTTTCTATGGCTACACCTTC. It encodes CASSPDQGTIFYGYTF.

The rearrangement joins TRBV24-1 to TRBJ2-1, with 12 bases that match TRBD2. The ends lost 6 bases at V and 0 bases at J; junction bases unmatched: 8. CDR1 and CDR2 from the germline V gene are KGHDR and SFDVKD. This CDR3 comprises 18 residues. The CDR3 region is CATSQASGGGSSYNEQFF. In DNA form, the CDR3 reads TGTGCCACCAGTCAGGCTAGCGGGGGGGGGAGCTCCTACAATGAGCAGTTCTTC.

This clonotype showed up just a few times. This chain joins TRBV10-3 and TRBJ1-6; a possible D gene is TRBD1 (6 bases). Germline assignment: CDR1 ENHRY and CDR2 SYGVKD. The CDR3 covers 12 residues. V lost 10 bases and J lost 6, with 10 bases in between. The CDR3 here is CATGEFNSPLHF. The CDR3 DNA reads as TGTGCCACAGGGGAGTTTAATTCACCCCTCCACTTT.

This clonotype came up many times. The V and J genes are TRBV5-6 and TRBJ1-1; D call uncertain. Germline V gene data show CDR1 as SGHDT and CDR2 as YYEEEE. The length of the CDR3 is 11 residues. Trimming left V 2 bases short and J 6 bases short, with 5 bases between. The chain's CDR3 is CASSFSAEAFF. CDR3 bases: TGTGCCAGCAGCTTCAGTGCTGAAGCTTTCTTT.

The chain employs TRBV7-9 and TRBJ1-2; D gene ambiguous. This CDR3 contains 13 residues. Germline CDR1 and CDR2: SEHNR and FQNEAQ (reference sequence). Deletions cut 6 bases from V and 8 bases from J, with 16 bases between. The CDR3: CASSFGPEGGYTF. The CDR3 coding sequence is TGTGCCAGCAGTTTTGGACCCGAAGGAGGCTACACCTTC.

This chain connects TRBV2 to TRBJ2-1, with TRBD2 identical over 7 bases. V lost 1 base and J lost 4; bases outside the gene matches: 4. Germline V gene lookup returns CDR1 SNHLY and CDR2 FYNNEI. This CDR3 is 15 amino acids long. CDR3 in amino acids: CASSEESGVYNEQFF. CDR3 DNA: TGTGCCAGCAGTGAAGAGAGCGGGGTATACAATGAGCAGTTCTTC.

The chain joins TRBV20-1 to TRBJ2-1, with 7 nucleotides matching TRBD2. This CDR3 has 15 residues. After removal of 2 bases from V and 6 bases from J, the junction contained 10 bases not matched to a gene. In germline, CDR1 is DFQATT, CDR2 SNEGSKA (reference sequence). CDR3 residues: CSARIPASGLNEQFF. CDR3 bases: TGCAGTGCTAGAATCCCGGCTAGCGGACTCAATGAGCAGTTCTTC.

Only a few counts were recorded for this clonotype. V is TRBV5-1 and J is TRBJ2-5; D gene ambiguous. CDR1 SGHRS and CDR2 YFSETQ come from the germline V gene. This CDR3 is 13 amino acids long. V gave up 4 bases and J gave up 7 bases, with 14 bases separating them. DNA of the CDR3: TGCGCCAGCAGCGCTTCGGCTTCGTCGACCCAGTACTTC. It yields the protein CASSASASSTQYF.

CDR3 loop: CSVGASGRREQFF. The CDR3 DNA sequence: TGCAGCGTGGGGGCTAGCGGGAGACGTGAGCAGTTCTTC. The genes are TRBV29-1 and TRBJ2-1, with TRBD2 matching over 10 bases. Looked up from germline, CDR1 is SQVTM and CDR2 is ANQGSEA. Trimming removed 6 bases from V and 9 bases from J; junction bases left unmatched: 8. There are 13 residues in the CDR3.

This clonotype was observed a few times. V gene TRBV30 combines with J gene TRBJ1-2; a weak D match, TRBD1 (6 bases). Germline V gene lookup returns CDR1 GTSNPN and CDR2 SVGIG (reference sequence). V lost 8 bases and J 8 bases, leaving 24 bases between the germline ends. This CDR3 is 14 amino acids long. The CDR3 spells CATEGGRRRKGYTF. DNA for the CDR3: TGTGCCACCGAAGGGGGGCGAAGGAGGAAAGGCTACACCTTC.

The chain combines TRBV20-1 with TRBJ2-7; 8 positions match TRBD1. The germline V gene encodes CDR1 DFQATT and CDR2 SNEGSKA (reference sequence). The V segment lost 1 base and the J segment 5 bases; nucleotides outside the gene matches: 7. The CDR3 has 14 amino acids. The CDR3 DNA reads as TGCAGTGCTAGAGTCCTCCAGGACAGGGACGAGCAGTACTTC. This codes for CSARVLQDRDEQYF.

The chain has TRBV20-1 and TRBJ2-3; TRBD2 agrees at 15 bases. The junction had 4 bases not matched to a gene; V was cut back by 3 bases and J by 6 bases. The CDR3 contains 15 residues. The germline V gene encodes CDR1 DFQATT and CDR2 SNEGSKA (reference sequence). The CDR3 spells CSARGLAGGLDTQYF. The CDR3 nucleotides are TGCAGTGCTAGGGGACTAGCGGGGGGTCTGGATACGCAGTATTTT.